This is a list of T cell receptor beta chains from one sample in a study of a mutant IDH1 vaccine in newly diagnosed glioma. Some clones are missing from TCRdb's copy, which holds only in-frame ones; the method was immunoSEQ multiplex PCR. Of under 40,000 clones detected, more than 75% appear once; the ten largest clones hold roughly 10%. For these receptors, no antigen is known. The material was PBMCs, obtained from a glioma patient whose treatment included an IDH1 peptide vaccine. All receptors come from a middle-aged woman with glioma. Both conserved end residues are part of each CDR3. The D gene is left open where the match is weak. Size values are once, few and many counts, or a class for expanded clones, and some rows have none.

d_gene: TRBD1; j_gene: TRBJ2-1; abundance: -; v_gene: TRBV11-3; CDR3nt: TGTGCCAGCAGCTCAACCGGGACAGGGGGCAATGAGCAGTTCTTC; CDR3aa: CASSSTGTGGNEQFF
d_gene: -; j_gene: TRBJ1-6; abundance: -; v_gene: TRBV7-2; CDR3nt: TGTGCCAGCAGCTTAGTCGGTTCACCCCTCCACTTT; CDR3aa: CASSLVGSPLHF
d_gene: TRBD1; j_gene: TRBJ2-3; abundance: -; v_gene: TRBV30; CDR3nt: TGTGCCTGGAGTAGGACAGGGGGAAGCACAGATACGCAGTATTTT; CDR3aa: CAWSRTGGSTDTQYF
d_gene: TRBD1; j_gene: TRBJ2-7; abundance: -; v_gene: TRBV7-9; CDR3nt: TGTGCCAGCAGCTTAGACAGGGGGCCCCCTAAGCAGTACTTC; CDR3aa: CASSLDRGPPKQYF
d_gene: -; j_gene: TRBJ1-5; abundance: -; v_gene: TRBV6-5; CDR3nt: TGTGCCAGCAGTTACACTGACACGGATCAGCCCCAGCATTTT; CDR3aa: CASSYTDTDQPQHF
d_gene: -; j_gene: TRBJ1-3; abundance: -; v_gene: TRBV7-7; CDR3nt: TGTGCTAGCAGCTTAGGGCCTTCTGGAAACACCATATATTTT; CDR3aa: CASSLGPSGNTIYF
d_gene: -; j_gene: TRBJ1-1; abundance: few; v_gene: TRBV7-9; CDR3nt: TGTGCCAGCAGCTTGGGAGACGGGAACACTGAAGCTTTCTTT; CDR3aa: CASSLGDGNTEAFF
d_gene: TRBD1; j_gene: TRBJ2-7; abundance: -; v_gene: TRBV11-2; CDR3nt: TGTGCCAGCAGCCGAATAGGGGGCACCTCCTACGAGCAGTACTTC; CDR3aa: CASSRIGGTSYEQYF
d_gene: -; j_gene: TRBJ1-2; abundance: -; v_gene: TRBV6-6; CDR3nt: TGTGCCAGCAGCAGGGATGGCTACACCTTC; CDR3aa: CASSRDGYTF
d_gene: TRBD2; j_gene: TRBJ2-7; abundance: -; v_gene: TRBV9; CDR3nt: TGTGCCAGCAGCGTAGAAGGCGGGGGCTACGAGCAGTACTTC; CDR3aa: CASSVEGGGYEQYF
d_gene: TRBD1; j_gene: TRBJ2-1; abundance: -; v_gene: TRBV9; CDR3nt: TGTGCCAGCAGCGTAGGGGACAGTAACTACAATGAGCAGTTCTTC; CDR3aa: CASSVGDSNYNEQFF
d_gene: TRBD1; j_gene: TRBJ2-7; abundance: -; v_gene: TRBV30; CDR3nt: TGTGCCTGGAGTGTCCGGGCAGGGGGTTCCAACGAGCAGTACTTC; CDR3aa: CAWSVRAGGSNEQYF
d_gene: TRBD2; j_gene: TRBJ2-1; abundance: -; v_gene: TRBV7-6; CDR3nt: TGTGCCAGCAGCTTTCTAGCGGGGGATGGTGAGCAGTTCTTC; CDR3aa: CASSFLAGDGEQFF
d_gene: -; j_gene: TRBJ2-5; abundance: once; v_gene: TRBV19; CDR3nt: TGTGCCAGTAGGGTGCCGGACCAAGAGACCCAGTACTTC; CDR3aa: CASRVPDQETQYF
d_gene: -; j_gene: TRBJ2-2; abundance: -; v_gene: TRBV30; CDR3nt: TGTGCCTGGAAAAGGGCTCTCACCGGGGAGCTGTTTTTT; CDR3aa: CAWKRALTGELFF
d_gene: -; j_gene: TRBJ2-5; abundance: -; v_gene: TRBV9; CDR3nt: TGTGCCAGCAGCGTAGGTCGTCTGGGGGAGACCCAGTACTTC; CDR3aa: CASSVGRLGETQYF
d_gene: -; j_gene: TRBJ2-4; abundance: -; v_gene: TRBV5-1; CDR3nt: TGCGCCAGCAGTCCCCCGGACCGTAAAAACATTCAGTACTTC; CDR3aa: CASSPPDRKNIQYF
d_gene: -; j_gene: TRBJ1-5; abundance: -; v_gene: TRBV30; CDR3nt: TGTGCCTGGAGCGGGACAACCCTTAATCAGCCCCAGCATTTT; CDR3aa: CAWSGTTLNQPQHF
d_gene: -; j_gene: TRBJ2-3; abundance: -; v_gene: TRBV18; CDR3nt: TGTGCCAGCTCCCAGTCCAGGGATACGCAGTATTTT; CDR3aa: CASSQSRDTQYF
d_gene: -; j_gene: TRBJ2-7; abundance: -; v_gene: TRBV6-6; CDR3nt: TGTGCCAGCAGTTTCGAACTACTCGTCGAGCAGTACTTC; CDR3aa: CASSFELLVEQYF
d_gene: TRBD1; j_gene: TRBJ2-7; abundance: -; v_gene: TRBV2; CDR3nt: TGTGCCAGCAGTGCAGGGACAGGGTTAGGCGAGCAGTACTTC; CDR3aa: CASSAGTGLGEQYF
d_gene: -; j_gene: TRBJ2-4; abundance: -; v_gene: TRBV19; CDR3nt: TGTGCCAGTAGTATTAGGGTCGGGGGCATTCAGTACTTC; CDR3aa: CASSIRVGGIQYF
d_gene: TRBD1; j_gene: TRBJ1-1; abundance: -; v_gene: TRBV6-1; CDR3nt: TGTGCCAGCAGCTATGCCCGGGACAGGGACACTGAAGCTTTCTTT; CDR3aa: CASSYARDRDTEAFF
d_gene: TRBD1; j_gene: TRBJ1-2; abundance: once; v_gene: TRBV18; CDR3nt: TGTGCCAGCTCACTTGGGACAGGGGAAGGCTACACCTTC; CDR3aa: CASSLGTGEGYTF
d_gene: -; j_gene: TRBJ1-5; abundance: -; v_gene: TRBV6-5; CDR3nt: TGTGCCAGCAGTTACCAGGGGAGCAATCAGCCCCAGCATTTT; CDR3aa: CASSYQGSNQPQHF
d_gene: -; j_gene: TRBJ1-2; abundance: -; v_gene: TRBV6-5; CDR3nt: TGTGCCACCGCCCTCAAGCGGGGGGGCCATGGCTACACCTTC; CDR3aa: CATALKRGGHGYTF
d_gene: TRBD2; j_gene: TRBJ2-1; abundance: -; v_gene: TRBV4-1; CDR3nt: TGCGCCAGCAGCCACCGCCGGCCAGCGGGGCCTGAGCAGTTCTTC; CDR3aa: CASSHRRPAGPEQFF
d_gene: -; j_gene: TRBJ1-2; abundance: -; v_gene: TRBV6-5; CDR3nt: TGTGCCACCGCCGGACAGTTTGGCGGCTACACCTTC; CDR3aa: CATAGQFGGYTF
d_gene: -; j_gene: TRBJ2-1; abundance: -; v_gene: TRBV12-5; CDR3nt: TGTGCTAGTGGCCTCGGGGTCAGCTCCTACAATGAGCAGTTCTTC; CDR3aa: CASGLGVSSYNEQFF
d_gene: -; j_gene: TRBJ1-1; abundance: -; v_gene: TRBV5-1; CDR3nt: TGCGCCAGCAGAGGAGGGGCGGGGGCTTTCTTT; CDR3aa: CASRGGAGAFF
d_gene: -; j_gene: TRBJ2-1; abundance: -; v_gene: TRBV6-4; CDR3nt: TGTGCCAGCAGTGCCGGGGGCCACAATGAGCAGTTCTTC; CDR3aa: CASSAGGHNEQFF
d_gene: -; j_gene: TRBJ1-2; abundance: -; v_gene: TRBV27; CDR3nt: TGTGCCAGCAGAAAGAATGCTAACTATGGCTACACCTTC; CDR3aa: CASRKNANYGYTF
d_gene: -; j_gene: TRBJ1-4; abundance: few; v_gene: TRBV15; CDR3nt: TGTGCCACCAGCAGGGACTTCTCAACTAATGAAAAACTGTTTTTT; CDR3aa: CATSRDFSTNEKLFF
d_gene: -; j_gene: TRBJ2-7; abundance: -; v_gene: TRBV7-6; CDR3nt: TGTGCCAGCAGCCTTGGGACTCACGGTACCTACGAGCAGTACTTC; CDR3aa: CASSLGTHGTYEQYF
d_gene: TRBD1; j_gene: TRBJ2-1; abundance: -; v_gene: TRBV14; CDR3nt: TGTGCCAGCAGCCAACTCCGCCGGGTCGATACAGGGGGCGATAAGAATGAGCAGTTCTTC; CDR3aa: CASSQLRRVDTGGDKNEQFF
d_gene: TRBD1; j_gene: TRBJ2-6; abundance: -; v_gene: TRBV12-5; CDR3nt: TGTGCTAGTGGTTTGGGGAAGGGGGCATCTGGGGCCAACGTCCTGACTTTC; CDR3aa: CASGLGKGASGANVLTF
d_gene: -; j_gene: TRBJ2-1; abundance: -; v_gene: TRBV28; CDR3nt: TGTGCCAGCAGCATTATACAGGGTACCCCATACAATGAGCAGTTCTTC; CDR3aa: CASSIIQGTPYNEQFF
d_gene: -; j_gene: TRBJ2-1; abundance: -; v_gene: TRBV27; CDR3nt: TGTGCCAGCAGTCCCCAGGGGCGATCGGACAATGAGCAGTTCTTC; CDR3aa: CASSPQGRSDNEQFF
d_gene: TRBD2; j_gene: TRBJ2-1; abundance: -; v_gene: TRBV6-6; CDR3nt: TGTGCCAGCAGTTATGCCGCTAGCGGGGGCCTTGAGCAGTTCTTC; CDR3aa: CASSYAASGGLEQFF
d_gene: -; j_gene: TRBJ2-7; abundance: -; v_gene: TRBV27; CDR3nt: TGTGCCAGCGGGGCCGGACCCTACGAGCAGTACTTC; CDR3aa: CASGAGPYEQYF
d_gene: -; j_gene: TRBJ2-1; abundance: once; v_gene: TRBV6-1; CDR3nt: TGTGCCAGCAGTGAAAAGGGGTTTGGTGAGCAGTTCTTC; CDR3aa: CASSEKGFGEQFF
d_gene: -; j_gene: TRBJ1-3; abundance: -; v_gene: TRBV19; CDR3nt: TGTGCCAGTGCCGGGCAGGTCTCTGGAAACACCATATATTTT; CDR3aa: CASAGQVSGNTIYF
d_gene: TRBD1; j_gene: TRBJ1-2; abundance: -; v_gene: TRBV6-1; CDR3nt: TGTGCCAGCAGTCAGGGGGCCGCTAACTATGGCTACACCTTC; CDR3aa: CASSQGAANYGYTF
d_gene: -; j_gene: TRBJ2-3; abundance: -; v_gene: TRBV7-9; CDR3nt: TGTGCCAGCAGCTCCGCCGAGGGGCGGGATACGCAGTATTTT; CDR3aa: CASSSAEGRDTQYF
d_gene: -; j_gene: TRBJ2-6; abundance: -; v_gene: TRBV27; CDR3nt: TGTGCCAGCAGTTTGACTGGGGCCAACGTCCTGACTTTC; CDR3aa: CASSLTGANVLTF
d_gene: TRBD1; j_gene: TRBJ1-5; abundance: -; v_gene: TRBV7-8; CDR3nt: TGTGCCAGCAGCCAACGACAGGGGGCTAGCAATCAGCCCCAGCATTTT; CDR3aa: CASSQRQGASNQPQHF